This entry describes one T cell receptor beta chain. Partitioning of CD4+ cells yielded a CD45RA+ naive subset and a CD45RA-negative memory subset. The sample belongs to a study of shared clonotypes between healthy human individuals. Trimming took off 5 bases at V and 4 bases at J, with 18 bases between the two ends. The germline V gene encodes CDR1 PRHDT and CDR2 FYEKMQ (reference sequence). The CDR3 consists of 15 residues. Execution of the assay was at deep level. In the original processing: ImmunoSEQ supplied junction-only sequences lacking quality scores, so filtering was different. Clones were read by immunoSEQ multiplex PCR, and TCRdb kept only the in-frame ones, dropping some. The V and J calls and clone size come from that table; D and trimming were worked out from the DNA. The data show 2 million to 2.5 million clones, with approximately 96% seen just once and over 0.1% held by the top ten.

The chain uses TRBV13 and TRBJ2-7; D is possibly TRBD1 or TRBD2 (6 bases each). Source material: naive CD4+ T cells sorted from blood. As to subset: CD45RA+ positively selected. The sequence derives from a man younger than 35 in good health. CDR3 protein: CASSRLGGKLYEQYF. The CDR3, as DNA: TGTGCCAGCAGCCGTCTCGGGGGCAAACTGTACGAGCAGTACTTC.